The 10 T cell receptor beta chains below come from one sample, sequenced in a study of shared clonotypes between healthy human individuals. Here immunoSEQ multiplex PCR was the method, and the copy in TCRdb shows in-frame clones only, minus some. The sample records over 2 million clones, 85% to 95% being singletons. Source material: naive CD4+ T cells from PBMCs. The subset was: CD45RA+ positively selected. The source of these receptors is a man younger than 35 in good health. Some clones in this sample may be carry-over from other donors' samples.

This chain uses TRBV12-5 with TRBJ2-3, with D possibly being TRBD2 (5 bases). The ends were cut back, 7 bases at V and 3 bases at J, with 11 bases in the middle. The CDR3 runs 13 residues. The V gene's germline CDR1 is LGHNT and CDR2 FRNRAP. The CDR3 region has the DNA TGTGCTAGTGCCTCTTCGGGGACAGATACGCAGTATTTT. This codes for CASASSGTDTQYF. Together with reference TRBV12-5 and TRBJ2-3, the CDR3 gives the full variable domain: DARVTQTPRHKVTEMGQEVTMRCQPILGHNTVFWYRQTMMQGLELLAYFRNRAPLDDSGMPKDRFSAEMPDATLATLKIQPSEPRDSAVYFCASASSGTDTQYFGPGTRLTVL.

The chain joins TRBV5-1 to TRBJ2-7; D is unresolved. CDR3 length: 15 residues. Deletions cut 2 bases from V and 0 bases from J, with 12 bases between. CDR1 is SGHRS and CDR2 is YFSETQ in the germline V gene. CDR3 protein: CASSFLLPHSYEQYF. The DNA for the CDR3 is TGCGCCAGCAGCTTTCTTTTGCCGCACTCCTACGAGCAGTACTTC.

This clone has a single count. The chain uses TRBV7-2 and TRBJ2-7; TRBD1 aligns across 9 bases. The CDR3 is 15 residues long. The junction had 7 bases not matched to a gene; V was cut back by 6 bases and J by 1 base. Germline V gives CDR1 SGHTA, CDR2 FQGNSA. For the CDR3, the DNA is TGTGCCAGCAGTCATACCGGACAGGGGTCCTACGAGCAGTACTTC. As protein: CASSHTGQGSYEQYF.

This sequence joins TRBV7-9 and TRBJ1-5; 10 bases agree with TRBD1. V was clipped by 5 bases and J by 1 base; unmatched bases: 2. Germline V lookup: CDR1 SEHNR, CDR2 FQNEAQ (reference sequence). The CDR3 totals 15 residues. DNA for the CDR3: TGTGCCAGCAGCAGGGACAGGGGAAGCAATCAGCCCCAGCATTTT. Its protein is CASSRDRGSNQPQHF.

The CDR3 bases are TGCAGTGCGGAAGTACAGGGGAAGTACTTC. This translates into CSAEVQGKYF. The rearrangement links TRBV20-1 to TRBJ2-5; 7 bases agree with TRBD1. The ends lost 6 bases at V and 12 bases at J; junction bases unmatched: 7. Germline V gene lookup returns CDR1 DFQATT and CDR2 SNEGSKA (reference sequence). There are 10 residues in the CDR3.

For the CDR3, the DNA is TGTGCCAGCAGTTTTTTGGGTACAGGCCTCCATGGCTACACCTTC. This translates into CASSFLGTGLHGYTF. The rearrangement joins TRBV28 to TRBJ1-2, with a possible D match to TRBD1 (5 bases). V was clipped by 3 bases and J by 6 bases, with 17 bases between them. The germline gives CDR1 MDHEN, CDR2 SYDVKM. The CDR3 sequence is 15 residues long.

The chain has TRBV4-1 and TRBJ2-5; weak D call: TRBD2 (6 bases). In germline, CDR1 is MGHRA, CDR2 YSYEKL. Trimming shortened V by 0 bases and J by 7 bases, and 33 bases separated the two germline ends. The CDR3 length is 21 residues. The CDR3 DNA follows: TGCGCCAGCAGCCAAGATCCAACTTCACCGGGACTTCATACCCCTCGTTGGACCCAGTACTTC. Protein product: CASSQDPTSPGLHTPRWTQYF.

This rearrangement joins TRBV28 to TRBJ2-7, with a possible D match to TRBD2 (6 bases). CDR3 size: 14 residues. Germline V gene sequence: CDR1 MDHEN, CDR2 SYDVKM. V was pared by 7 bases and J by 4 bases, with 17 bases between. The CDR3 loop reads CASTESGSLYEQYF. Written as DNA, the CDR3 is TGTGCCAGCACCGAATCCGGGAGTTTGTACGAGCAGTACTTC.

V usage is TRBV4-1 and J usage is TRBJ2-7; D unclear. CDR3 length: 14 amino acids. Germline lookup yields CDR1 MGHRA and CDR2 YSYEKL. V lost 2 bases and J 3 bases, leaving 11 bases between the germline ends. The CDR3, as DNA: TGCGCCAGCAGCCAAAGTGACGAATTCTACGAGCAGTACTTC. Its translation: CASSQSDEFYEQYF.

This clone was seen only once. The chain is built from TRBV28 and TRBJ2-1, with unresolved D. The CDR3 spans 11 residues. The germline V and J ends were trimmed by 7 bases and 5 bases, with 6 bases remaining between them. Looked up from germline, CDR1 is MDHEN and CDR2 is SYDVKM. Here the CDR3 DNA reads TGTGCCAGCAATGGGAACAATGAGCAGTTCTTC. Protein sequence: CASNGNNEQFF.